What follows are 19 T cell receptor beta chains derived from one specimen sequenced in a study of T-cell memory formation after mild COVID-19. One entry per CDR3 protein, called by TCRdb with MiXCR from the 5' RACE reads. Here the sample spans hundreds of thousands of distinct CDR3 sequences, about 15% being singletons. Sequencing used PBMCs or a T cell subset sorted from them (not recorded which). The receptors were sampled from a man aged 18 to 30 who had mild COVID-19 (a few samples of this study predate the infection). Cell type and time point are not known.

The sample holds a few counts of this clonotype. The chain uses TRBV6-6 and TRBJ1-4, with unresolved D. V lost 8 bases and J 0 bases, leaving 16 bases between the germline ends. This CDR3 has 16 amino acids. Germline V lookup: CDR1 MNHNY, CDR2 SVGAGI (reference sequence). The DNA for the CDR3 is TGTGCCAGCCATTCAAACGACGGCACAACTAATGAAAAACTGTTTTTT. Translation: CASHSNDGTTNEKLFF.

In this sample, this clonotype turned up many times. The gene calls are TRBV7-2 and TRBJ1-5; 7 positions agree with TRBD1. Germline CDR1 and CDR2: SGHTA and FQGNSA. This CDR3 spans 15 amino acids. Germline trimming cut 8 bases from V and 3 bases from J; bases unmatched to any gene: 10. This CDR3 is CASATLTGANQPQHF. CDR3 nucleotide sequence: TGTGCCAGCGCGACCCTAACAGGGGCCAATCAGCCCCAGCATTTT.

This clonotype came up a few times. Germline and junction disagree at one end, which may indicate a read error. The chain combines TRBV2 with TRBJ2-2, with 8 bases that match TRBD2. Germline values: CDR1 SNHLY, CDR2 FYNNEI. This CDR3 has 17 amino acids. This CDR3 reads CASTEQGGSGASGELFF. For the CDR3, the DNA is TGTGCCAGCACTGAACAGGGTGGTAGCGGGGCGTCCGGGGAGCTGTTTTTT.

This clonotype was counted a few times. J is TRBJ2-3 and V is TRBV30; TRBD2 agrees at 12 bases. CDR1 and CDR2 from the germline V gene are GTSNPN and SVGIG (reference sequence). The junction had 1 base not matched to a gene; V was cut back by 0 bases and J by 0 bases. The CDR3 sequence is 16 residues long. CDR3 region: CAWSVGLAGSTDTQYF. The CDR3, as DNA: TGTGCCTGGAGTGTTGGACTAGCGGGGAGCACAGATACGCAGTATTTT.

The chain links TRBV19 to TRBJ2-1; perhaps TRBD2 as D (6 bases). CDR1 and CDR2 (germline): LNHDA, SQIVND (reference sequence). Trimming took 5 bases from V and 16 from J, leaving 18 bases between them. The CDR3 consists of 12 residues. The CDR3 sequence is CASSQPGPGVFF. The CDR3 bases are TGTGCCAGTAGTCAACCGGGACCGGGGGTTTTCTTC.

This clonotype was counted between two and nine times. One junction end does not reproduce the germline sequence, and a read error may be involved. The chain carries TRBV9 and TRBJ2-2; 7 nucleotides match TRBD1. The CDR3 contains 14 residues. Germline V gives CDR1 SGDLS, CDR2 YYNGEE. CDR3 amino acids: CASRVGTVTGELFF. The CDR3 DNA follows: TGTGCCAGCAGAGTAGGGACAGTCACCGGGGAGCTGTTTTTT.

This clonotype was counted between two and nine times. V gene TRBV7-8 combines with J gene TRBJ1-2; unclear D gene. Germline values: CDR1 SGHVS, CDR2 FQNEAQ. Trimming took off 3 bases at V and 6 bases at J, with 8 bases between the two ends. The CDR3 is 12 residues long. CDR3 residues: CASSFPGDGYTF. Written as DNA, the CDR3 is TGTGCCAGCAGCTTCCCCGGGGATGGCTACACCTTC.

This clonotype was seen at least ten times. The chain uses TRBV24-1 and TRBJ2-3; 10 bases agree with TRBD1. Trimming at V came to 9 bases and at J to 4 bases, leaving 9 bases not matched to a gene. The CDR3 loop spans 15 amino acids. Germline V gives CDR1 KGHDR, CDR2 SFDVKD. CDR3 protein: CATAAGQGRSDTQYF. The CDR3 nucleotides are TGTGCCACCGCGGCGGGACAGGGGAGGTCAGATACGCAGTATTTT.

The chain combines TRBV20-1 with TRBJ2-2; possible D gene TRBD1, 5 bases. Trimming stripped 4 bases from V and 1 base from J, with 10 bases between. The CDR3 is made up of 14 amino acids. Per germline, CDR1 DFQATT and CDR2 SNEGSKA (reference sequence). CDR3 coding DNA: TGCAGTGCTAACAGGTTCGAGAACACCGGGGAGCTGTTTTTT. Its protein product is CSANRFENTGELFF.

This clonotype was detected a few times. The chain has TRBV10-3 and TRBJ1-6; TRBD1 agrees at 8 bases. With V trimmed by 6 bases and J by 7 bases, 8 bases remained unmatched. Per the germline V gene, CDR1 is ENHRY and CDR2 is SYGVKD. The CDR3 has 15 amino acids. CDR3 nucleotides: TGTGCCATCAGCGATTCGACAGGGGCGAATTCACCCCTCCACTTT. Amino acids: CAISDSTGANSPLHF.

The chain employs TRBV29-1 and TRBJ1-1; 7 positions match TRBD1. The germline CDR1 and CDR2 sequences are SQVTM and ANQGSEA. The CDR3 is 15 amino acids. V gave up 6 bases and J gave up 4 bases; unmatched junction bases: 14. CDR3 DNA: TGCAGCGTCGGTCGAGACAGGGATGAGGGCACTGAAGCTTTCTTT. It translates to CSVGRDRDEGTEAFF.

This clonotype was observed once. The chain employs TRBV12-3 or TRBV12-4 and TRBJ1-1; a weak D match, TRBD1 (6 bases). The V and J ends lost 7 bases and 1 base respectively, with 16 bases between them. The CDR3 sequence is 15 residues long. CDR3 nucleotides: TGTGCCAGCACCCCCCTGGGGGCCGGGAACACTGAAGCTTTCTTT. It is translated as CASTPLGAGNTEAFF.

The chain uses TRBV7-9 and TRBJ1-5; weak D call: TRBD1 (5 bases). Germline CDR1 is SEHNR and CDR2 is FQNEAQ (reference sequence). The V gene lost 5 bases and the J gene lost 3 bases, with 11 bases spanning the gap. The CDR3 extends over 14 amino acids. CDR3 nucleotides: TGTGCCAGCAGCCAAGACAGCGACAATCAGCCCCAGCATTTT. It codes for CASSQDSDNQPQHF.

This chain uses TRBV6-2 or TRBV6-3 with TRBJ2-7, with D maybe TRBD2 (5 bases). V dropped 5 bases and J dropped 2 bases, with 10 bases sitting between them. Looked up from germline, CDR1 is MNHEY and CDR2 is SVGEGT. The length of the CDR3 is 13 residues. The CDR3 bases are TGTGCCAGCAGTCGATCAGCGGCCTACGAGCAGTACGTC. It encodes CASSRSAAYEQYV.

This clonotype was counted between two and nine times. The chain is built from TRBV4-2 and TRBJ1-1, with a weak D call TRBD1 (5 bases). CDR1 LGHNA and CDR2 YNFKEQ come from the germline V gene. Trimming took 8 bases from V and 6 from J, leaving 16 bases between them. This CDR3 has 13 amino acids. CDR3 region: CASVNRGRAEAFF. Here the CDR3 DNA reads TGTGCCAGCGTGAATAGGGGACGGGCTGAAGCTTTCTTT.

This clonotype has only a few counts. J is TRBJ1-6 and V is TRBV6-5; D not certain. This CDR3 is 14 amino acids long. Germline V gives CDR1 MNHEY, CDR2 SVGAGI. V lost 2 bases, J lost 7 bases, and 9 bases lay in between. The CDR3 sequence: CASSYTSQNSPLHF. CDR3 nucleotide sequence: TGTGCCAGCAGTTACACATCCCAGAATTCACCCCTCCACTTT.

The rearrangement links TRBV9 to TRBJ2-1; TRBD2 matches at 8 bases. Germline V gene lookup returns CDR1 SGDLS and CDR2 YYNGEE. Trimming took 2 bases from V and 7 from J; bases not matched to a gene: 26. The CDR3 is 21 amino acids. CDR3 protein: CASSVGPMGGGPTRQMNEQFF. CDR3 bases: TGTGCCAGCAGCGTGGGACCCATGGGCGGGGGGCCGACGCGTCAGATGAATGAGCAGTTCTTC.

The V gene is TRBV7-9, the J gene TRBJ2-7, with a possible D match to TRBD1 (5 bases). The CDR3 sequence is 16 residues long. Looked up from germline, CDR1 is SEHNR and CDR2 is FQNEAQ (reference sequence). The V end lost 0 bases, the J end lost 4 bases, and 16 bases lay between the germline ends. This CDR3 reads CASSLAGVGRLYEQYF. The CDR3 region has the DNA TGTGCCAGCAGCTTAGCTGGGGTGGGGCGTTTGTACGAGCAGTACTTC.

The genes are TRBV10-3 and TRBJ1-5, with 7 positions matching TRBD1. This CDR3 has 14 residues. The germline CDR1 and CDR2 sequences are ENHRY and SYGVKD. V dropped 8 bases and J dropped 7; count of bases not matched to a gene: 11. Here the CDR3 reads CAIGGVQGRQPQHF. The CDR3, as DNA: TGTGCCATCGGTGGGGTACAGGGGCGACAGCCCCAGCATTTT.